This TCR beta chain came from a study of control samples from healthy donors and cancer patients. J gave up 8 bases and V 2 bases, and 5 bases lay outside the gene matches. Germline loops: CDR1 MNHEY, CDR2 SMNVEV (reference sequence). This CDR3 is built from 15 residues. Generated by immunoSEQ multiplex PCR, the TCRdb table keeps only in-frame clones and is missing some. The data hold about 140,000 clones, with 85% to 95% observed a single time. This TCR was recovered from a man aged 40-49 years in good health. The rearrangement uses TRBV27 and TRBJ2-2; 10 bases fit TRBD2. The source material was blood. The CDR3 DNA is TGTGCCAGCAGTTTACTAGCGGGGGAAGTGGGGGAGCTGTTTTTT. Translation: CASSLLAGEVGELFF.